The TCR beta chain under discussion was sequenced for a study of CD8+CD57+ T cells in acquired aplastic anemia. Both TCR beta VDJ combination and CDR3 sequence profiling were carried out. Genomic DNA was the template for this profiling. TCRdb passed the reads through MiXCR, listing each CDR3 protein once. Of some 120,000 distinct CDR3 sequences in the sample, about 40% were seen once. This clonotype was seen only once. All sequencing subjects had displayed CD8+CD57+ cell expansion on flow cytometry. The germline V gene has CDR1 SGHTA and CDR2 FQGNSA. V shed 5 bases and J 5 bases; nucleotides not matched to a gene: 5. CDR3 size: 13 residues.

This chain connects TRBV7-2 to TRBJ2-5, with 7 nucleotides matching TRBD2. The sequencing sample was made of sorted CD4+, CD8+, or CD8+CD57+ T cells (not recorded which) from PBMCs. This sequence was found in a human donor with aplastic anemia. This CDR3 reads CASSIYGGETQYF. The DNA of the CDR3 is TGTGCCAGCAGCATCTACGGGGGGGAGACCCAGTACTTC.